The 5 T cell receptor beta chains given below trace back to one sample, sequenced in a study of T-cell memory formation after mild COVID-19. Using its own MiXCR run on the 5' RACE reads, TCRdb lists one record per CDR3 protein. Of over 250,000 distinct CDR3 sequences in the sample, approximately 16% were seen once. Sequenced input: PBMCs or a T cell subset sorted from them (not recorded which). Receptors were obtained from a man younger than 35 who had mild COVID-19 (a few samples of this study predate the infection). Cell type and time point are not known.

A few counts support this clonotype. V usage is TRBV7-9 and J usage is TRBJ1-6; D perhaps matches TRBD1 (5 bases). V lost 6 bases and J lost 9, with 21 bases in between. The CDR3 is made up of 16 amino acids. Germline loops: CDR1 SEHNR, CDR2 FQNEAQ (reference sequence). CDR3 sequence reads: CASRQQTGTAGSPLHF. The CDR3 DNA reads TGTGCCAGCAGGCAACAGACCGGGACTGCGGGTTCACCCCTCCACTTT.

This clonotype came up many times. CDR3 bases: TGTGCCAGCAGTGACTCTAGCGGGGGGGCCACAGATACGCAGTATTTT. This translates into CASSDSSGGATDTQYF. The V call is TRBV6-4, the J call TRBJ2-3; TRBD2 agrees at 11 bases. V lost 0 bases and J lost 2; bases outside the gene matches: 1. The CDR3 loop spans 16 amino acids. Germline V gene sequence: CDR1 MRHNA, CDR2 SNTAGT.

V gene TRBV5-1 combines with J gene TRBJ2-1; no reliable D call. With 0 bases removed from V and 6 bases from J, the gap between germline ends came to 7 bases. This CDR3 comprises 13 residues. The germline CDR1 and CDR2 sequences are SGHRS and YFSETQ. The CDR3 sequence is CASSLVPINEQFF. The CDR3 region has the DNA TGCGCCAGCAGCTTGGTTCCGATCAATGAGCAGTTCTTC. The full variable domain, rest sourced from reference TRBV5-1 and TRBJ2-1, is KAGVTQTPRYLIKTRGQQVTLSCSPISGHRSVSWYQQTPGQGLQFLFEYFSETQRNKGNFPGRFSGRQFSNSRSEMNVSTLELGDSALYLCASSLVPINEQFFGPGTRLTVL.

The V gene is TRBV5-1, the J gene TRBJ1-1; no clear D. This CDR3 is 14 amino acids long. The V and J ends lost 4 bases and 1 base respectively, with 11 bases between them. Germline lookup yields CDR1 SGHRS and CDR2 YFSETQ. CDR3 sequence: CASSTTPENTEAFF. CDR3 bases: TGCGCCAGCAGCACGACGCCGGAGAACACTGAAGCTTTCTTT.

This clonotype was seen many times. This sequence joins TRBV7-2 and TRBJ2-5; the D gene is possibly TRBD2 (5 bases). CDR1 is SGHTA and CDR2 is FQGNSA in the germline V gene. This CDR3 is 14 amino acids long. The V and J ends lost 1 base and 4 bases respectively, with 10 bases between them. The CDR3 DNA is TGTGCCAGCAGCTTAGGAGGGAGAGGAGAGACCCAGTACTTC. Translated, it gives CASSLGGRGETQYF.